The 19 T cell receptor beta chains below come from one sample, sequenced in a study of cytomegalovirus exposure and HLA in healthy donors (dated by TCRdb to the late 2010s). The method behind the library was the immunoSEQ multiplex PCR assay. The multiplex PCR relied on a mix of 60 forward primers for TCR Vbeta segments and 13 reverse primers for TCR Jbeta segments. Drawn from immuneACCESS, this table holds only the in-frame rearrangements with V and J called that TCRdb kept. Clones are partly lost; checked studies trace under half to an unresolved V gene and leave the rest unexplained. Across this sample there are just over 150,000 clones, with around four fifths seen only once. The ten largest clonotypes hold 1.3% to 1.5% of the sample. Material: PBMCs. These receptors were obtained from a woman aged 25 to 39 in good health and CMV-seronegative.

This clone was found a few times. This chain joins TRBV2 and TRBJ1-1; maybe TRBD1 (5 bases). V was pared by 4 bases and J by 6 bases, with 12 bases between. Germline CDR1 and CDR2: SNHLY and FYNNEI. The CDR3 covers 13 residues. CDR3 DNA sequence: TGTGCCAGCAGTGTAGGACATTTGGCTGAAGCTTTCTTT. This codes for CASSVGHLAEAFF.

The CDR3 sequence is CASSLATIEAFF. The CDR3, as DNA: TGTGCCAGCAGCTTAGCAACTATTGAAGCTTTCTTT. The chain carries TRBV7-9 and TRBJ1-1, with D uncertain. V was trimmed by 0 bases and J by 7 bases, leaving 6 bases between them. Germline V lookup: CDR1 SEHNR, CDR2 FQNEAQ (reference sequence). CDR3 length: 12 amino acids.

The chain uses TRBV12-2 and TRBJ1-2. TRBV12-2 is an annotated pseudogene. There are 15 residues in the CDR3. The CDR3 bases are TGTGCAAGTCGCCCCGGACTCTTAGTTGACTATGGCTACACCTTC. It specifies CASRPGLLVDYGYTF.

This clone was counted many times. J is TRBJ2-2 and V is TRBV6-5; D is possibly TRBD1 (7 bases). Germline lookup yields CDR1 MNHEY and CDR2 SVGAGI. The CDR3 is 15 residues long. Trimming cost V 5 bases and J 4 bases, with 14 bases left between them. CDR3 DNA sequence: TGTGCCAGCAGTATCGGGACAGCGGGCACCGGGGAGCTGTTTTTT. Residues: CASSIGTAGTGELFF.

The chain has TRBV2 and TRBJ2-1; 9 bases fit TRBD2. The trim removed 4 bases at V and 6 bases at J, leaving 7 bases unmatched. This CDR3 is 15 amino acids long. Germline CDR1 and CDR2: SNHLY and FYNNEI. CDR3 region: CASSVGSGGSNEQFF. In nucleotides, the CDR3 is TGTGCCAGCAGTGTTGGTAGCGGGGGCTCCAATGAGCAGTTCTTC.

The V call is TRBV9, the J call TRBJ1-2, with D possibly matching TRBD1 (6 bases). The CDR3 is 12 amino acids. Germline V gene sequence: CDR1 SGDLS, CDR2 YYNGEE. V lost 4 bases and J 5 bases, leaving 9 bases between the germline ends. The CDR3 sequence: CASSQGIYGYTF. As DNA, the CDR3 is TGTGCCAGCAGCCAGGGGATTTATGGCTACACCTTC.

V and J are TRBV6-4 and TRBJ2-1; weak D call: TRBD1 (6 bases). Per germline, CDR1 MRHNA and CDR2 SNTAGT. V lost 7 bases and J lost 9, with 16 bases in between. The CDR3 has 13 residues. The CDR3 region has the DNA TGTGCCAGCACCAGGGGAACTATGAGTGAGCAGTTCTTC. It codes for CASTRGTMSEQFF.

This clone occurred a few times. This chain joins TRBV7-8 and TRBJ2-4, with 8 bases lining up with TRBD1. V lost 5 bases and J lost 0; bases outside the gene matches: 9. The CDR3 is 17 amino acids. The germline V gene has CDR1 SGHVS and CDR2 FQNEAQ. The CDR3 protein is CASSTRQGILAKNIQYF. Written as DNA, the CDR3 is TGTGCCAGCAGCACTCGACAGGGGATTCTAGCCAAAAACATTCAGTACTTC. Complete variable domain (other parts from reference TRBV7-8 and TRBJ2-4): GAGVSQSPRYKVAKRGQDVALRCDPISGHVSLFWYQQALGQGPEFLTYFQNEAQLDKSGLPSDRFFAERPEGSVSTLKIQRTQQEDSAVYLCASSTRQGILAKNIQYFGAGTRLSVL.

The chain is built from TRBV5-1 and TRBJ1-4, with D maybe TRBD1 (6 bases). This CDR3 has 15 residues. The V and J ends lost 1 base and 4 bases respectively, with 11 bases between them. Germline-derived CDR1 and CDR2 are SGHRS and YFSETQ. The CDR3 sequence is CASSLNRGGNEKLFF. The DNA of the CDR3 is TGCGCCAGCAGCTTGAATAGGGGGGGTAATGAAAAACTGTTTTTT.

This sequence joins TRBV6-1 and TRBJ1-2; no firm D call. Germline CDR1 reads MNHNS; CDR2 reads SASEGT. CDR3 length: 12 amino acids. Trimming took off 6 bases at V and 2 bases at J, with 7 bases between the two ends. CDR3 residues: CASSGVNYGYTF. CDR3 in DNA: TGTGCCAGCAGCGGGGTCAACTATGGCTACACCTTC.

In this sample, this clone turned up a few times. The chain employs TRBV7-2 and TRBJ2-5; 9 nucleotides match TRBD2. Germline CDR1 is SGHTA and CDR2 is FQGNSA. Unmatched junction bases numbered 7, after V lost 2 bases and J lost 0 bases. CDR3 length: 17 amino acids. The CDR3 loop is CASSLKAGGFYQETQYF. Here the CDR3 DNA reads TGTGCCAGCAGCTTAAAAGCGGGGGGTTTTTACCAAGAGACCCAGTACTTC.

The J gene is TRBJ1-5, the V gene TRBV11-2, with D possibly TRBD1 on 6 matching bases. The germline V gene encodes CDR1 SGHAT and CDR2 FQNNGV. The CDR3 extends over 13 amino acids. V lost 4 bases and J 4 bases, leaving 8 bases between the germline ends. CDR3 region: CASSSTGNQPQHF. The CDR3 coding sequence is TGTGCCAGCAGCTCTACAGGGAATCAGCCCCAGCATTTT.

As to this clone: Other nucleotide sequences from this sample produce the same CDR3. The CDR3 nucleotides read TGTGCCAGCAGCTTAGGCCTCGCCGGGGGCACAGATACGCAGTATTTT. Its translation: CASSLGLAGGTDTQYF. The genes are TRBV7-2 and TRBJ2-3; perhaps TRBD2 as D (5 bases). The ends were cut back, 1 base at V and 1 base at J, with 12 bases in the middle. Germline V lookup: CDR1 SGHTA, CDR2 FQGNSA. The CDR3 covers 16 residues. The entire variable domain, with the rest obtained from reference TRBV7-2 and TRBJ2-3, is as follows: GAGVSQSPSNKVTEKGKDVELRCDPISGHTALYWYRQSLGQGLEFLIYFQGNSAPDKSGLPSDRFSAERTGGSVSTLTIQRTQQEDSAVYLCASSLGLAGGTDTQYFGPGTRLTVL.

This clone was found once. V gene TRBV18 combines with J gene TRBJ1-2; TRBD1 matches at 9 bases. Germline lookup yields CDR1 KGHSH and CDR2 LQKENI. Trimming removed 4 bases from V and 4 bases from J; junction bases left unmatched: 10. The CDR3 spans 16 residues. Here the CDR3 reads CASSLDRGETSYGYTF. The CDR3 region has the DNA TGTGCCAGCTCACTGGACAGGGGAGAGACTTCCTATGGCTACACCTTC.

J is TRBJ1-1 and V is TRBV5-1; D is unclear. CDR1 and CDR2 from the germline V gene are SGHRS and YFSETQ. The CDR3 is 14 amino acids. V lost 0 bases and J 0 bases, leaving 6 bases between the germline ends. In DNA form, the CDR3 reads TGCGCCAGCAGCTTGGATGTCATGAACACTGAAGCTTTCTTT. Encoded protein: CASSLDVMNTEAFF.

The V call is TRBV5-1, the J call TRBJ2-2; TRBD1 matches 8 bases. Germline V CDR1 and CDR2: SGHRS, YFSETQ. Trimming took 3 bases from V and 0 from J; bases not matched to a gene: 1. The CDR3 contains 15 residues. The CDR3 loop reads CASSSQGANTGELFF. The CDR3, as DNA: TGCGCCAGCAGCTCACAGGGGGCGAACACCGGGGAGCTGTTTTTT.

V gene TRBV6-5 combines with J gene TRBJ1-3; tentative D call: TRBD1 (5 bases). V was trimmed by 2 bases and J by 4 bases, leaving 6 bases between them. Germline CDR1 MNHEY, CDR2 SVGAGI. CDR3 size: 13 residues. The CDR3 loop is CASSYPGGNTIYF. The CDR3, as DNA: TGTGCCAGCAGTTACCCAGGGGGAAACACCATATATTTT.

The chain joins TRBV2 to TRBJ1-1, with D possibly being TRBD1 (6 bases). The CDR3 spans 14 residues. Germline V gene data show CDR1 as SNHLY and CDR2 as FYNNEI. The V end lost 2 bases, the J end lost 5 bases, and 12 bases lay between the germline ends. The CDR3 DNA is TGTGCCAGCAGTGAATTCTCAGGGGATACTGAAGCTTTCTTT. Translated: CASSEFSGDTEAFF.

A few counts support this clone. The CDR3 spells CASRPGTGPLTEAFF. The DNA for the CDR3 is TGTGCCAGCAGACCCGGGACAGGGCCGTTAACTGAAGCTTTCTTT. The genes are TRBV7-9 and TRBJ1-1; 9 nucleotides line up with TRBD1. The CDR3 spans 15 residues. Germline values: CDR1 SEHNR, CDR2 FQNEAQ (reference sequence). J gave up 5 bases and V 6 bases, and 10 bases lay outside the gene matches. Filled out from reference TRBV7-9 and TRBJ1-1, the complete variable domain reads DTGVSQNPRHKITKRGQNVTFRCDPISEHNRLYWYRQTLGQGPEFLTYFQNEAQLEKSRLLSDRFSAERPKGSFSTLEIQRTEQGDSAMYLCASRPGTGPLTEAFFGQGTRLTVV.